This TCR beta chain came from a study of identical twins. V was pared by 1 base and J by 0 bases, with 9 bases between. The germline V gene encodes CDR1 LNHDA and CDR2 SQIVND (reference sequence). The CDR3 is made up of 15 amino acids. General study points: Cord blood's abundant beta clonotypes had fewer insertions, unlike memory repertoires. Weaker excess twin sharing was observed in beta out-of-frame sequences.

All donors were healthy, and all were Caucasian. A universal primer site came from template switching; cDNA carried unique molecular identifiers. TCRdb called the 5' RACE reads again in MiXCR, with one record for every CDR3 protein. The data hold under 300,000 distinct CDR3 sequences, with roughly 12% observed a single time. A word on this clonotype: Its antigen is still unknown.

This sample was also put to use in a study of yellow fever vaccine responses in identical twins.

The V gene is TRBV19, the J gene TRBJ1-1; no definite D call. The specimen was memory (CD45RO+) T cells sorted from blood. This receptor was obtained from a woman aged 18-29 years in good health. The CDR3 sequence: CASSIGVGLNTEAFF. CDR3 bases: TGTGCCAGTAGTATAGGGGTTGGGTTGAACACTGAAGCTTTCTTT.